This entry is about one T cell receptor beta chain. This entry comes from a study of blood T cell repertoires in COVID-19. Study-level background: COVID-19 samples from acute and convalescent phases originated in the United States, Italy and Spain. T cells, B-cell-depleted T cells, or PBMCs provided the cDNA or gDNA that served as material.

This CDR3 is 14 amino acids long. Trimming pared 2 bases from V and 14 bases from J, leaving 16 bases between. Germline V gives CDR1 PRHDT, CDR2 FYEKMQ (reference sequence). Under the authors' procedure: Reference gene primer amplification yielded estimated nucleated cell counts. TCRdb's copy holds only in-frame clones and misses some; the assay was immunoSEQ multiplex PCR. V and J calls and clone size are those listed in that table; D and trimming were worked out from the DNA. This table has 110,000 to 150,000 clones, around 87% appearing once. The source of this sequence is a human donor in a cohort sampled during active COVID-19. Sequencing input: peripheral blood. The rearrangement links TRBV13 to TRBJ1-6; D is perhaps TRBD1 (6 bases). As DNA, the CDR3 is TGTGCCAGCAGCTTACGTGGGGGGGCGCGGGCCCTCCACTTT. Its translation is CASSLRGGARALHF.